These T cell receptor beta chains were read from a single sample in a study of CD8 T cells in Susac syndrome. TCRdb called the immunoSEQ multiplex PCR reads again in MiXCR, with one record for every CDR3 protein. The sample has 100,000 or so distinct CDR3 sequences, approximately 95% seen once; the top ten hold approximately 0.33%. Specimen: CD8+ T cells from PBMCs. The source is a human donor with Susac syndrome. Each CDR3 is given with its conserved first and last residue. D genes are given only for firm matches. The size of a clone is reported for some rows only, either as once, few or many, or as a class for expanded clones.

NA	TRBV9	NA	TRBJ2-5	TGTGCCAGCAGCGTCCCTCTGAGCGGGTCCCCGGAGACCCAGTACTTC	CASSVPLSGSPETQYF
NA	TRBV7-2	NA	TRBJ2-2	TGTGCCAGCAGCTTAGGGGGAGGTGCCAGGGAGCTGTTTTTT	CASSLGGGARELFF
NA	TRBV23-1	NA	TRBJ1-3	TGCGCCAGCAGTCCGGGGGGCTCTGGAAACACCATATATTTT	CASSPGGSGNTIYF
NA	TRBV4-1	NA	TRBJ2-5	TGCGCCAGCAGCCAAGATGGTCCCGGGACAAACTTCTTAGAGACCCAGTACTTC	CASSQDGPGTNFLETQYF
NA	TRBV5-1	NA	TRBJ1-4	TGCGCCAGCAGCTTGGATACGGGACCGGGCGAAAAACTGTTTTTT	CASSLDTGPGEKLFF
NA	TRBV28	once	TRBJ2-1	TGTGCCAGCAGTTTAACTTCCAGCGGAGAATATGAGCAGTTCTTC	CASSLTSSGEYEQFF
TRBD2	TRBV28	NA	TRBJ2-1	TGTGCCAGCAGTGGACTAGCGGACTACAATGAGCAGTTCTTC	CASSGLADYNEQFF
NA	TRBV16	NA	TRBJ1-1	TGTGCCAGCAGCCCTCACCCAGGGGCGAACACTGAAGCTTTCTTT	CASSPHPGANTEAFF
TRBD2	TRBV29-1	NA	TRBJ2-1	TGCAGCGTTGAAGCAGCGGGAGTGTCCTACAATGAGCAGTTCTTC	CSVEAAGVSYNEQFF
NA	TRBV4-1	NA	TRBJ1-5	TGCGCCAGCAGCCAAGGGGGTCTTAGCGGCAATCAGCCCCAGCATTTT	CASSQGGLSGNQPQHF
NA	TRBV14	once	TRBJ2-7	TGTGCCAGCAGCCAAGAGGGCGCGACGGGATACGAGCAGTACTTC	CASSQEGATGYEQYF
NA	TRBV15	NA	TRBJ2-3	TGTGCCACCAGCCCCCTGCGGGGCGGTCGCACAGATACGCAGTATTTT	CATSPLRGGRTDTQYF
NA	TRBV2	NA	TRBJ1-2	TGTGCCAGCAGTGAAAGTCAGCTTTCCTATGGCTACACCTTC	CASSESQLSYGYTF
NA	TRBV29-1	once	TRBJ1-1	TGCAGCGTTGATCGCAGTCTGAACACTGAAGCTTTCTTT	CSVDRSLNTEAFF
NA	TRBV29-1	NA	TRBJ1-2	TGCAGCGTTGAAGGTCGAGAGGAGATAGACTATGGCTACACCTTC	CSVEGREEIDYGYTF
NA	TRBV20-1	NA	TRBJ1-5	TGCAGTGCCAGGTGGGGAGGCAATCAGCCCCAGCATTTT	CSARWGGNQPQHF
TRBD2	TRBV29-1	NA	TRBJ2-1	TGCAGCGTTGATCCTCGGGAGGGCTTGAATGAGCAGTTCTTC	CSVDPREGLNEQFF
TRBD2	TRBV15	NA	TRBJ2-1	TGTGCCACCAGCACTGAGGCCGGACTAGCGGGAGAGGATGAGCAGTTCTTC	CATSTEAGLAGEDEQFF
NA	TRBV2	NA	TRBJ2-3	TGTGCCAGCAAAAGGCGTCAGACTAGCACAGATACGCAGTATTTT	CASKRRQTSTDTQYF